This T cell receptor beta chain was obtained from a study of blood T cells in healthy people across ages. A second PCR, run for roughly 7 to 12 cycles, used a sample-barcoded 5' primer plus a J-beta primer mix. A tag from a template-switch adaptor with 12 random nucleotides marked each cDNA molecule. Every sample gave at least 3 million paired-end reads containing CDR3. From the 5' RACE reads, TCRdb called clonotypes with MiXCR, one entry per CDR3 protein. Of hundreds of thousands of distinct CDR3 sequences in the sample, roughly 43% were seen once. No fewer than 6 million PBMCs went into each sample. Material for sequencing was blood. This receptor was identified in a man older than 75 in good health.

The CDR3 DNA reads as TGCAGTGCTAGAAGGGGGGCAGCCCACGAGCAGTACTTC. It translates to CSARRGAAHEQYF. The chain employs TRBV20-1 and TRBJ2-7; D may be TRBD1 or TRBD2 (6 bases each). V lost 2 bases and J lost 5, with 13 bases in between. The CDR3 runs 13 residues. Germline CDR1 DFQATT, CDR2 SNEGSKA (reference sequence).